The 5 T cell receptor beta chains below were found in one sample sequenced in a study of T cell clones after liver transplantation. The repertoire was sequenced with immunoSEQ multiplex PCR; TCRdb's copy has only in-frame clones and lacks some. In the table there are tens of thousands of clones, less than 90% of which are singletons. The starting material was CD4+ T cells from blood, obtained at the 22-month timepoint. The receptors here all came from a human patient who received a liver transplant. T cells may partly derive from the graft donor.

The chain links TRBV5-1 to TRBJ2-2; possible D gene TRBD2, 6 bases. The V gene lost 9 bases and the J gene lost 2 bases, with 14 bases spanning the gap. There are 14 residues in the CDR3. Germline CDR1 and CDR2: SGHRS and YFSETQ. The CDR3: CATMPSANTGELFF. The CDR3 region has the DNA TGCGCCACGATGCCTAGCGCAAACACCGGGGAGCTGTTTTTT.

The chain links TRBV6-1 to TRBJ2-1; the D gene is possibly TRBD2 (5 bases). V gave up 7 bases and J gave up 3 bases, with 10 bases separating them. This CDR3 contains 13 residues. Germline CDR1 and CDR2: MNHNS and SASEGT. CDR3 region: CASTEGFYNEQFF. CDR3 coding DNA: TGTGCCAGCACCGAGGGCTTCTACAATGAGCAGTTCTTC.

This clone has only one observation. CDR3 sequence reads: CASRDRGAGANVLTF. The CDR3 DNA reads TGTGCCAGCCGGGACAGGGGGGCTGGGGCCAACGTCCTGACTTTC. The chain has TRBV19 and TRBJ2-6; 11 positions agree with TRBD1. Germline CDR1 is LNHDA and CDR2 is SQIVND (reference sequence). This CDR3 is built from 15 residues. The junction had 3 bases not matched to a gene; V was cut back by 9 bases and J by 2 bases.

The rearrangement links TRBV18 to TRBJ1-1; no clear D gene. V shed 0 bases and J shed 5 bases, with 13 bases lying between them. Germline CDR1 is KGHSH and CDR2 is LQKENI. This CDR3 contains 15 residues. The CDR3 sequence is CASSPPGQARTEAFF. CDR3 nucleotides: TGTGCCAGCTCACCACCGGGCCAGGCCAGGACTGAAGCTTTCTTT.

The chain uses TRBV5-6 and TRBJ2-7, with D perhaps given as TRBD1 or TRBD2 (6 bases each). The CDR3 sequence is 15 residues long. Looked up from germline, CDR1 is SGHDT and CDR2 is YYEEEE. V was trimmed by 1 base and J by 0 bases, leaving 11 bases between them. CDR3 coding DNA: TGTGCCAGCAGCTTGCTGGGGGGCGCCTCCTACGAGCAGTACTTC. As protein: CASSLLGGASYEQYF. The full variable domain, with the rest looked up from reference TRBV5-6 and TRBJ2-7, is DAGVTQSPTHLIKTRGQQVTLRCSPKSGHDTVSWYQQALGQGPQFIFQYYEEEERQRGNFPDRFSGHQFPNYSSELNVNALLLGDSALYLCASSLLGGASYEQYFGPGTRLTVT.